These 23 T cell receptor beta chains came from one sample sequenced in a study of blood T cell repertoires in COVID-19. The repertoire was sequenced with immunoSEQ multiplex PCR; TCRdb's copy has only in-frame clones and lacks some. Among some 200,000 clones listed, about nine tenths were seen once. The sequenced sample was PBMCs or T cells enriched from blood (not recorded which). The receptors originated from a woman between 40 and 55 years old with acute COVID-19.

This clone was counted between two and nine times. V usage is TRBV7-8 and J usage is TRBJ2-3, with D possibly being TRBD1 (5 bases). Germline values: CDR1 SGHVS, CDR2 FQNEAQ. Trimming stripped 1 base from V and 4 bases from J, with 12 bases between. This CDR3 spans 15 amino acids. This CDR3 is CASSLDRSFADTQYF. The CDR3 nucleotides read TGTGCCAGCAGCTTAGACAGGAGTTTTGCAGATACGCAGTATTTT.

The CDR3 sequence is CASKRQGGYGYTF. The CDR3 DNA sequence: TGTGCCAGCAAACGACAGGGAGGCTATGGCTACACCTTC. V usage is TRBV6-5 and J usage is TRBJ1-2; TRBD1 matches at 7 bases. Germline V CDR1 and CDR2: MNHEY, SVGAGI. J gave up 4 bases and V 7 bases, and 6 bases lay outside the gene matches. This CDR3 is 13 amino acids long.

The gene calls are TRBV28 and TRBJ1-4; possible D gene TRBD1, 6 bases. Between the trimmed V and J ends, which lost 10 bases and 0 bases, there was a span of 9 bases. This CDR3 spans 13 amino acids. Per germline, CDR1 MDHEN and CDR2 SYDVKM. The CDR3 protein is CATSGATNEKLFF. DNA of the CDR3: TGTGCCACCTCAGGGGCAACTAATGAAAAACTGTTTTTT.

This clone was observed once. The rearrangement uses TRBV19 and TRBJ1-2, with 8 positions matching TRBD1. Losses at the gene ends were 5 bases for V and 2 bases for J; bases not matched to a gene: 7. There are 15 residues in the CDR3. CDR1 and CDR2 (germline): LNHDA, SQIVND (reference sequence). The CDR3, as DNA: TGTGCCAGTAGTTCGCAGGGGGCGCGGAACTATGGCTACACCTTC. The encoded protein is CASSSQGARNYGYTF.

The CDR3 region has the DNA TGCAGTGCTAGTCCCCACAGGCGGCAAGAGACCCAGTACTTC. It specifies CSASPHRRQETQYF. The chain recombines TRBV20-1 with TRBJ2-5, with a tentative D call TRBD1 (5 bases). In germline, CDR1 is DFQATT, CDR2 SNEGSKA (reference sequence). The CDR3 is 14 residues long. The V gene lost 3 bases and the J gene lost 2 bases, with 13 bases spanning the gap.

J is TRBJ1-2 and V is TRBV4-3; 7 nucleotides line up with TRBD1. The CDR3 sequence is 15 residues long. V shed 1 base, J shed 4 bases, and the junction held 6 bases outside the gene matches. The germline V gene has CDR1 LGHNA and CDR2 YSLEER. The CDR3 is CASSQGDRAFYGYTF. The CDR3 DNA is TGCGCCAGCAGCCAAGGGGACAGAGCCTTCTATGGCTACACCTTC.

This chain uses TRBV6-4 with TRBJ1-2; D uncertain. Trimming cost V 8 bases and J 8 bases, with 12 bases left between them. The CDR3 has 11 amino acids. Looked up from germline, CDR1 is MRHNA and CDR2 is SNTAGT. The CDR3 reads CASPRWWGYTF. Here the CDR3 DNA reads TGTGCCAGCCCACGGTGGTGGGGCTACACCTTC.

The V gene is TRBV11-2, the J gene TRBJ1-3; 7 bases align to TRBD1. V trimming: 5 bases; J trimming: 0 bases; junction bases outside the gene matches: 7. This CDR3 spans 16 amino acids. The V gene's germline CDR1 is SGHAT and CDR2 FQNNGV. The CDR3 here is CASSRTGAGSGNTIYF. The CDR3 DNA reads TGTGCCAGCAGCCGGACAGGCGCAGGCTCTGGAAACACCATATATTTT.

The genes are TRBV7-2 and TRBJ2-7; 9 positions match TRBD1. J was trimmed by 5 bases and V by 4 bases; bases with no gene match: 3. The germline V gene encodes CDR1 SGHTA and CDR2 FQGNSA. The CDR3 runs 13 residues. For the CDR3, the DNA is TGTGCCAGCAGCTGGACAGGGGACCACGAGCAGTACTTC. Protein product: CASSWTGDHEQYF.

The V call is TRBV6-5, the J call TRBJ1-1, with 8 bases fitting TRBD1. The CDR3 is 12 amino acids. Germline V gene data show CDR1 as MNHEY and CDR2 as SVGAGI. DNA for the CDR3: TGTTCGACAGGGACAGGGAACACTGAAGCTTTCTTT. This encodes CSTGTGNTEAFF.

CDR3 DNA: TGTGCCAGCAGCCGCTTAGATCGACAGGGCACTGAAGCTTTCTTT. Residues: CASSRLDRQGTEAFF. The chain has TRBV5-5 and TRBJ1-1, with TRBD1 identical over 7 bases. V was clipped by 4 bases and J by 4 bases; unmatched bases: 10. CDR1 is SGHKS, CDR2 YYEKEE, per germline (reference sequence). The CDR3 is 15 residues long.

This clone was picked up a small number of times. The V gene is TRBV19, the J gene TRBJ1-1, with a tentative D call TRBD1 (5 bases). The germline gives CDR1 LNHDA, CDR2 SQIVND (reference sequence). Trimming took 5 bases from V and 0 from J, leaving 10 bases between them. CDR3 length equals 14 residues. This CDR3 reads CASSPSGLNTEAFF. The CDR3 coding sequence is TGTGCCAGTAGTCCCTCAGGGTTGAACACTGAAGCTTTCTTT.

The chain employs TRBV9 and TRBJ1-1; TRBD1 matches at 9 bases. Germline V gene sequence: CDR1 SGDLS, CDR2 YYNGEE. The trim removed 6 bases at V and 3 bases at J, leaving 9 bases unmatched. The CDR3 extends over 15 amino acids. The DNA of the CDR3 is TGTGCCAGCAACCCTGACGGACAGGGGTACACTGAAGCTTTCTTT. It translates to CASNPDGQGYTEAFF. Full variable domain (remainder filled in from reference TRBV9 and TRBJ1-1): DSGVTQTPKHLITATGQRVTLRCSPRSGDLSVYWYQQSLDQGLQFLIQYYNGEERAKGNILERFSAQQFPDLHSELNLSSLELGDSALYFCASNPDGQGYTEAFFGQGTRLTVV.

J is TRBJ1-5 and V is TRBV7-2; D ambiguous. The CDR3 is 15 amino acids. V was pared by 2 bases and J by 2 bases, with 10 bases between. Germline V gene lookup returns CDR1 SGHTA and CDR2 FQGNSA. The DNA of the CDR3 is TGTGCCAGCAGCTTAATGGGAGTAGGCAATCAGCCCCAGCATTTT. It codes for CASSLMGVGNQPQHF.

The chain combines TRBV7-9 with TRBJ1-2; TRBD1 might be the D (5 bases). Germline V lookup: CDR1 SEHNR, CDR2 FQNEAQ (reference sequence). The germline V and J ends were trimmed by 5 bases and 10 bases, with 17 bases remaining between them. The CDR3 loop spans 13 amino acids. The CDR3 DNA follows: TGTGCCAGCAGCCCATGGGGCGAATTGACCTACACCTTC. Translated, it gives CASSPWGELTYTF.

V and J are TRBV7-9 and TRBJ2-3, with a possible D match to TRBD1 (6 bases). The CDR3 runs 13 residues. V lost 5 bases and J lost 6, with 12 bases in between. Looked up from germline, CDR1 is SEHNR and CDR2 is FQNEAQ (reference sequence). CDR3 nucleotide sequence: TGTGCCAGCAGCCGAGGGGGAGTTGATACGCAGTATTTT. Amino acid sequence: CASSRGGVDTQYF.

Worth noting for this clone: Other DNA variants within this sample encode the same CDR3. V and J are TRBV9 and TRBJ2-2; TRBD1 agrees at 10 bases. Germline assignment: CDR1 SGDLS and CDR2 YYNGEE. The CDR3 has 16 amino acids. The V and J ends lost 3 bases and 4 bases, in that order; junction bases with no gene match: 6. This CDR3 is CASSARDRGLTGELFF. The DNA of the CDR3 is TGTGCCAGCAGCGCCCGGGACAGGGGACTCACCGGGGAGCTGTTTTTT.

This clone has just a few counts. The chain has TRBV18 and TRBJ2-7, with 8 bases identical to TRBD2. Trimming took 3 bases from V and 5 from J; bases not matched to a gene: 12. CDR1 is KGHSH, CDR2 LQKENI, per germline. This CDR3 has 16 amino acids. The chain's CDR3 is CASSPLPGGRRNEQYF. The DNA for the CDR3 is TGTGCCAGCTCACCTTTACCGGGGGGGAGGCGGAACGAGCAGTACTTC.

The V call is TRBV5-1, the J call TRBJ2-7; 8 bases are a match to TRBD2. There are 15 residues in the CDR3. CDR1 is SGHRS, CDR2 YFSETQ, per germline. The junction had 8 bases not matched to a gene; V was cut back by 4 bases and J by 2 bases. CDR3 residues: CASSVGLVNAYEQYF. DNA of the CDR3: TGCGCCAGCAGCGTGGGACTAGTGAATGCCTACGAGCAGTACTTC.

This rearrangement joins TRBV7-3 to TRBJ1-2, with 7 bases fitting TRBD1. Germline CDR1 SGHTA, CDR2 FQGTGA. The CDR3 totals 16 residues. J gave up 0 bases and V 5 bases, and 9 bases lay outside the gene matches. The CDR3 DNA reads TGTGCCAGCAGCACGGGGCAGGGGGTTACTAACTATGGCTACACCTTC. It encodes CASSTGQGVTNYGYTF. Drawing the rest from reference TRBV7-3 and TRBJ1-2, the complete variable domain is GAGVSQTPSNKVTEKGKYVELRCDPISGHTALYWYRQSLGQGPEFLIYFQGTGAADDSGLPNDRFFAVRPEGSVSTLKIQRTERGDSAVYLCASSTGQGVTNYGYTFGSGTRLTVV.

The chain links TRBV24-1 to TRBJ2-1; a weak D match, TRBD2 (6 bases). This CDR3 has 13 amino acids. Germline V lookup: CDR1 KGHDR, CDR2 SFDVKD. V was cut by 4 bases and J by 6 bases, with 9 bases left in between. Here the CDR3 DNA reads TGTGCCACCAGTGAGGGAGGAGTCAATGAGCAGTTCTTC. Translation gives CATSEGGVNEQFF.

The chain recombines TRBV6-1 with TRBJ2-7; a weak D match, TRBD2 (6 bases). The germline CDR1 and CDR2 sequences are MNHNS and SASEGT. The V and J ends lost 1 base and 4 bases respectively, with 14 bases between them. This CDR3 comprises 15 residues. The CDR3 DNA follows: TGTGCCAGCAGTGAAGTCGAAAGGGGAGGATACGAGCAGTACTTC. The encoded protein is CASSEVERGGYEQYF.

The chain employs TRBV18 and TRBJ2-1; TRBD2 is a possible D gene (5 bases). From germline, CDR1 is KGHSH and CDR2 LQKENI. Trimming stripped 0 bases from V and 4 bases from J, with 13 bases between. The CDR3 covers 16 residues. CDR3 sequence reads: CASSPPIGNPYNEQFF. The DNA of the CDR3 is TGTGCCAGCTCACCACCTATCGGGAACCCTTACAATGAGCAGTTCTTC.